The 14 T cell receptor beta chains below were found in one sample sequenced in a study of cytomegalovirus exposure and HLA in healthy donors (dated by TCRdb to about 2017). Libraries were made using the immunoSEQ multiplex PCR assay. For the multiplex PCR, a mixture combining 60 forward primers for TCR Vbeta segments and 13 reverse primers for TCR Jbeta segments was used. This is the immuneACCESS table as TCRdb keeps it, with only in-frame sequences that have V and J called. A part of the clones is gone; compared with another copy, unresolved V genes explain less than half, and the rest is unexplained. For this sample there are 100,000 to 150,000 clones; 76% appear just once. Around 1.8% of the sample is in the top ten clones. Material: PBMCs. These TCRs come from a middle-aged man in good health and CMV-seronegative.

The V call is TRBV5-1, the J call TRBJ2-3, with 8 bases aligning to TRBD1. The CDR3 runs to 15 residues. The germline gives CDR1 SGHRS, CDR2 YFSETQ. Trimming cost V 4 bases and J 2 bases; bases outside gene matches: 6. This chain's CDR3 is CASSPGQVNTDTQYF. In nucleotides, the CDR3 is TGCGCCAGCAGCCCGGGACAGGTTAACACAGATACGCAGTATTTT.

This chain connects TRBV11-3 to TRBJ2-7; 8 bases fit TRBD2. Germline V CDR1 and CDR2: SGHNT, YENEEA. The trim removed 5 bases at V and 3 bases at J, leaving 3 bases unmatched. The CDR3 covers 13 residues. The DNA for the CDR3 is TGTGCCAGCAGCCTTAGCGGGGTCTACGAGCAGTACTTC. Encoded protein: CASSLSGVYEQYF.

The rearrangement links TRBV4-1 to TRBJ1-1, with 8 bases matching TRBD1. CDR1 and CDR2 (germline): MGHRA, YSYEKL. J lost 5 bases, V lost 4 bases, and 6 bases had no gene match. This CDR3 region has 14 residues. The CDR3 protein is CASSPTDRGTEAFF. The CDR3 region has the DNA TGCGCCAGCAGCCCGACTGACAGGGGAACTGAAGCTTTCTTT.

The chain couples TRBV6-6 to TRBJ1-2; 8 nucleotides match TRBD1. Germline V gene data show CDR1 as MNHNY and CDR2 as SVGAGI (reference sequence). The J segment lost 4 bases and the V segment lost 2 bases, leaving 6 bases of the junction unmatched. CDR3 size: 15 residues. For the CDR3, the DNA is TGTGCCAGCAGTTACGACAGGGGCTTCGGCTATGGCTACACCTTC. It specifies CASSYDRGFGYGYTF.

V gene TRBV6-4 combines with J gene TRBJ2-3; 9 nucleotides agree with TRBD2. Germline lookup yields CDR1 MRHNA and CDR2 SNTAGT. Germline trimming cut 1 base from V and 1 base from J; bases unmatched to any gene: 6. This CDR3 is 17 amino acids long. CDR3 amino acids: CASSDLRGGRGTDTQYF. In DNA form, the CDR3 reads TGTGCCAGCAGTGACTTGCGGGGGGGCCGGGGCACAGATACGCAGTATTTT.

This chain connects TRBV19 to TRBJ2-2, with D unresolved. V dropped 5 bases and J dropped 5 bases, with 3 bases sitting between them. This CDR3 contains 11 residues. CDR1 and CDR2 from the germline V gene are LNHDA and SQIVND (reference sequence). The CDR3 DNA sequence: TGTGCCAGTAGTCGGACCGGGGAGCTGTTTTTT. This encodes CASSRTGELFF. Full variable domain (remainder filled in from reference TRBV19 and TRBJ2-2): DGGITQSPKYLFRKEGQNVTLSCEQNLNHDAMYWYRQDPGQGLRLIYYSQIVNDFQKGDIAEGYSVSREKKESFPLTVTSAQKNPTAFYLCASSRTGELFFGEGSRLTVL.

The gene calls are TRBV6-5 and TRBJ2-2; 8 bases fit TRBD1. Germline V CDR1 and CDR2: MNHEY, SVGAGI. This CDR3 is built from 15 residues. The J segment lost 4 bases and the V segment lost 6 bases, leaving 7 bases of the junction unmatched. The CDR3 coding sequence is TGTGCCAGCAGGGAACAGGGGGTTGTCACCGGGGAGCTGTTTTTT. It encodes CASREQGVVTGELFF.

V is TRBV5-8 and J is TRBJ2-1, with D unclear. There are 12 residues in the CDR3. Trimming took off 4 bases at V and 6 bases at J, with 8 bases between the two ends. Germline-derived CDR1 and CDR2 are SGHTS and YDEGEE. This CDR3 is CASSLWLNEQFF. CDR3 nucleotide sequence: TGTGCCAGCAGCCTCTGGCTCAATGAGCAGTTCTTC.

The chain is built from TRBV19 and TRBJ2-7, with a weak D call TRBD2 (6 bases). The V end was cut by 6 bases, the J end by 6 bases, with 15 bases between. Germline V gene sequence: CDR1 LNHDA, CDR2 SQIVND (reference sequence). This CDR3 contains 13 residues. The CDR3 bases are TGTGCCAGTAGGGGACGGGAGAGGGGCGAGCAGTACTTC. Its protein is CASRGRERGEQYF.

The J gene is TRBJ2-1, the V gene TRBV14, with D hard to call. CDR1 is SGHDN and CDR2 is FVKESK in the germline V gene. CDR3 size: 16 residues. Trimming removed 3 bases from V and 0 bases from J, with 12 bases in between. The CDR3 loop is CASSHRDFYSYNEQFF. CDR3 coding DNA: TGTGCCAGCAGCCATCGTGACTTCTACTCCTACAATGAGCAGTTCTTC. The whole variable domain, filled in from reference TRBV14 and TRBJ2-1, reads EAGVTQFPSHSVIEKGQTVTLRCDPISGHDNLYWYRRVMGKEIKFLLHFVKESKQDESGMPNNRFLAERTGGTYSTLKVQPAELEDSGVYFCASSHRDFYSYNEQFFGPGTRLTVL.

The V call is TRBV30, the J call TRBJ1-5; D possibly corresponds to TRBD1 (6 bases). CDR1 is GTSNPN and CDR2 is SVGIG in the germline V gene (reference sequence). Trimming cost V 2 bases and J 3 bases, with 14 bases left between them. The CDR3 totals 15 residues. This chain's CDR3 is CAWSSQGTPNQPQHF. The CDR3 nucleotides read TGTGCCTGGAGTAGTCAGGGGACACCCAATCAGCCCCAGCATTTT.

The sample holds a few counts of this clone. The rearrangement uses TRBV5-1 and TRBJ2-5; the match to TRBD2 covers 10 bases. After removal of 0 bases from V and 2 bases from J, the junction contained 7 bases not matched to a gene. The length of the CDR3 is 17 residues. Germline values: CDR1 SGHRS, CDR2 YFSETQ. The CDR3 sequence: CASSLGSRAGGQETQYF. In nucleotides, the CDR3 is TGCGCCAGCAGCTTGGGCTCGAGAGCGGGGGGGCAAGAGACCCAGTACTTC.

The chain has TRBV5-1 and TRBJ2-6; TRBD1 agrees at 7 bases. With 4 bases clipped from V and 0 bases from J, the junction kept 16 bases outside the gene matches. CDR3 length: 20 amino acids. Germline lookup yields CDR1 SGHRS and CDR2 YFSETQ. The chain's CDR3 is CASSPRIGQAIDSGANVLTF. The CDR3 DNA is TGCGCCAGCAGCCCAAGGATAGGACAGGCTATAGACTCTGGGGCCAACGTCCTGACTTTC.

This chain links TRBV2 with TRBJ1-5; maybe TRBD1 (5 bases). The germline V and J ends were trimmed by 6 bases and 1 base, with 13 bases remaining between them. CDR3 length equals 15 residues. Germline loops: CDR1 SNHLY, CDR2 FYNNEI. CDR3 sequence reads: CASRQGLGSNQPQHF. The CDR3 DNA reads as TGTGCCAGCAGGCAGGGATTGGGGAGCAATCAGCCCCAGCATTTT.